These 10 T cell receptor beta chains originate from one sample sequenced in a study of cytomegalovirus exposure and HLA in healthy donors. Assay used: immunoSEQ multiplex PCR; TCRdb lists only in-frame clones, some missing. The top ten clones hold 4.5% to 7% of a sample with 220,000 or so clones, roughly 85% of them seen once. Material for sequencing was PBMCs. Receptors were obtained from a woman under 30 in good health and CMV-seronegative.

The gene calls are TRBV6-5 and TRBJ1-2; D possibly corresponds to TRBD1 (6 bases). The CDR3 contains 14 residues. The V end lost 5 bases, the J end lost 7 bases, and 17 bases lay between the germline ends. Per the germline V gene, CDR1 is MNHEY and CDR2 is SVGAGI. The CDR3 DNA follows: TGTGCCAGCAGTACCCGGGACAATCGGTCTGGCTACACCTTC. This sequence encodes CASSTRDNRSGYTF.

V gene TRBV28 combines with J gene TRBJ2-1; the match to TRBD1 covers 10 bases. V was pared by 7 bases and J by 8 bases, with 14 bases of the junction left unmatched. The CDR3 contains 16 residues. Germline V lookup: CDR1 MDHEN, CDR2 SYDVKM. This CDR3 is CASTDGQGGRRDEQFF. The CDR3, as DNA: TGTGCCAGCACCGATGGACAGGGGGGCCGTAGGGATGAGCAGTTCTTC.

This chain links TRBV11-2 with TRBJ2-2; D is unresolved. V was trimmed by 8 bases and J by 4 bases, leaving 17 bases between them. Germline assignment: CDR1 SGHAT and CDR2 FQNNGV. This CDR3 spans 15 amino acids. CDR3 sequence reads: CASPSSSVSTGELFF. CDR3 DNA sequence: TGTGCCAGCCCCTCTTCCAGCGTATCCACCGGGGAGCTGTTTTTT.

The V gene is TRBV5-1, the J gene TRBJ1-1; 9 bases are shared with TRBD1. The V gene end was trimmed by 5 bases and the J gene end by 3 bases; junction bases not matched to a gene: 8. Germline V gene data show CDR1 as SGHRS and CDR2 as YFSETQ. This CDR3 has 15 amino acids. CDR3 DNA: TGCGCCAGCAGACAATCGGGACAGGGAGACACTGAAGCTTTCTTT. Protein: CASRQSGQGDTEAFF.

Here the CDR3 DNA reads TGTGCCAGCACCGAGGGGGGACTGGGATACGAGCAGTACTTC. Its protein product is CASTEGGLGYEQYF. The chain recombines TRBV7-8 with TRBJ2-7, with D perhaps given as TRBD1 or TRBD2 (6 bases each). CDR3 length equals 14 residues. Germline V CDR1 and CDR2: SGHVS, FQNEAQ. The V gene lost 7 bases and the J gene lost 4 bases, with 17 bases spanning the gap.

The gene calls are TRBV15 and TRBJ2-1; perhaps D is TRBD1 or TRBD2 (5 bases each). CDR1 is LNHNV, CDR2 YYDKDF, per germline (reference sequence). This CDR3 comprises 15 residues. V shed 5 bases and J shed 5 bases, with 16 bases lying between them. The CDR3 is CATSADRGVNNEQFF. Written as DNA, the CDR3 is TGTGCCACCAGCGCCGATAGGGGAGTAAACAATGAGCAGTTCTTC.

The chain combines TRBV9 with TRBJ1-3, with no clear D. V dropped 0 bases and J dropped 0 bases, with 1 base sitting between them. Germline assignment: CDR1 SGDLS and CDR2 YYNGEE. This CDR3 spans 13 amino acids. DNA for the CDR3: TGTGCCAGCAGCGTAGACTCTGGAAACACCATATATTTT. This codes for CASSVDSGNTIYF.

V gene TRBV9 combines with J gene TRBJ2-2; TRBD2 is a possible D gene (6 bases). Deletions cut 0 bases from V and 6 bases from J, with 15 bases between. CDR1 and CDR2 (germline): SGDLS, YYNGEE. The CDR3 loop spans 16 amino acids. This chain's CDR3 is CASSVGGGASPGELFF. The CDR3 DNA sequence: TGTGCCAGCAGCGTAGGGGGAGGAGCTAGCCCCGGGGAGCTGTTTTTT.

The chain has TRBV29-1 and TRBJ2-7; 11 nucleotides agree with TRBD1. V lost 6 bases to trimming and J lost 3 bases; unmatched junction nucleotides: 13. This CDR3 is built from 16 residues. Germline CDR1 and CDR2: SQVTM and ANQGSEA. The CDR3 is CSVSPGTGGSLYEQYF. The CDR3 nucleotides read TGCAGCGTCTCACCCGGGACAGGGGGGTCCCTCTACGAGCAGTACTTC.

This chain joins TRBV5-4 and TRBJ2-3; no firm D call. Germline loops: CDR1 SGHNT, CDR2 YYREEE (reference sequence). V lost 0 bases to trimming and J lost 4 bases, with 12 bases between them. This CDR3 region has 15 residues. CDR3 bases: TGTGCCAGCAGCTTGGGCCCCTCGGACCCAGATACGCAGTATTTT. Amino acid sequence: CASSLGPSDPDTQYF.